A selection of T cell receptor beta chains follows, all from one sample in a study of blood T cell repertoires in COVID-19. Sequencing was performed with immunoSEQ multiplex PCR; in TCRdb, only in-frame clones are kept and a portion is missing. The sample lists around 150,000 clones, approximately 88% occurring once. The material sequenced was peripheral blood. Every receptor here comes from a man aged 70-80 years with acute or convalescent COVID-19. The conserved cysteine and the conserved F or W are not part of the CDR3 here. Fields, in order: J gene, D gene, V gene, CDR3 protein. D genes are given only for firm matches.

j_call: TRBJ2-3
d_call: -
v_call: TRBV9
cdr3_aa: ASSPRIQTWDTQY

j_call: TRBJ2-3
d_call: TRBD2
v_call: TRBV29-1
cdr3_aa: SVVGASGSTDTQY

j_call: TRBJ2-2
d_call: TRBD2
v_call: TRBV14
cdr3_aa: ASSQGLAGGSTGELF

j_call: TRBJ1-5
d_call: TRBD1
v_call: TRBV19
cdr3_aa: ASSMGQSNQPQH

j_call: TRBJ2-2
d_call: -
v_call: TRBV9
cdr3_aa: ASSRISVYGELF

j_call: TRBJ1-2
d_call: TRBD1
v_call: TRBV28
cdr3_aa: ASSGQDRAYGYT

j_call: TRBJ2-1
d_call: -
v_call: TRBV28
cdr3_aa: ASSPLILREQF

j_call: TRBJ1-4
d_call: TRBD1
v_call: TRBV28
cdr3_aa: ASSSSGTGYEKLF

j_call: TRBJ1-2
d_call: -
v_call: TRBV2
cdr3_aa: ASSAENPNYGYT

j_call: TRBJ1-1
d_call: TRBD1
v_call: TRBV2
cdr3_aa: ASSAPTGRTEAF